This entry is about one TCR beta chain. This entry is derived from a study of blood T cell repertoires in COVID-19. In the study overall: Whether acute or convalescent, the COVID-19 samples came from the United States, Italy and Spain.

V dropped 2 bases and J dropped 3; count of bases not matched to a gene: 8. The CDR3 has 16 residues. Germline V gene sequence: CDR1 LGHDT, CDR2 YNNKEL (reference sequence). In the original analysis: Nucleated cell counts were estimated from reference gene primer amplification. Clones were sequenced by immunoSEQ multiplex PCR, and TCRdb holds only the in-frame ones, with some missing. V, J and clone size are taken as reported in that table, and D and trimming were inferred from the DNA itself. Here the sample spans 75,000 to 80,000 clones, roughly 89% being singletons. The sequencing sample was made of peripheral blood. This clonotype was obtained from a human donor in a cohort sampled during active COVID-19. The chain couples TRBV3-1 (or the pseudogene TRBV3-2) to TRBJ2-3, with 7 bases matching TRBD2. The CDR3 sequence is CASSQIAPGGTDTQYF. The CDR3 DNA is TGTGCCAGCAGCCAAATAGCCCCCGGGGGGACAGATACGCAGTATTTT.